The sequence of this TCR beta chain was determined in a study of blood T cell repertoires in COVID-19. J gave up 6 bases and V 6 bases, and 8 bases lay outside the gene matches. CDR3 length: 14 amino acids. The V gene's germline CDR1 is SQVTM and CDR2 ANQGSEA. Measured with immunoSEQ multiplex PCR; TCRdb has only the in-frame clones, and not every one. The sample records about 180,000 clones, around 85% being singletons. The rearrangement links TRBV29-1 to TRBJ2-2; 9 positions match TRBD1. Sequenced input: PBMCs or T cells enriched from blood (not recorded which). This TCR was sampled from a woman aged 40-49 years with acute COVID-19. CDR3 sequence (DNA): TGCAGCGTAGGCACAGGGGGCAGGGCCGGGGAGCTGTTTTTT. Protein sequence: CSVGTGGRAGELFF.